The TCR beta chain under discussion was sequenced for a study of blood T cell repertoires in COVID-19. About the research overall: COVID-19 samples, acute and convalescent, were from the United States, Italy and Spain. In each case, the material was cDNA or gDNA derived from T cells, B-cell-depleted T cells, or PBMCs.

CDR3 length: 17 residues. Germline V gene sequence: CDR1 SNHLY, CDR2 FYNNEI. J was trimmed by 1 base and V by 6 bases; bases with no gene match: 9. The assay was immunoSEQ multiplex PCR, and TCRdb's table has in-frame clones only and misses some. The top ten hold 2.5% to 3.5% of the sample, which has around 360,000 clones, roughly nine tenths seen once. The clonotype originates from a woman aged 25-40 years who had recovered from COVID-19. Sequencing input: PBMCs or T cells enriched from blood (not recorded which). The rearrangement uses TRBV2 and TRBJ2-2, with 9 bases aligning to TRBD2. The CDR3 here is CASSGSGSKENTGELFF. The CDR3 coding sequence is TGTGCCAGCAGCGGTAGCGGGAGTAAGGAGAACACCGGGGAGCTGTTTTTT.